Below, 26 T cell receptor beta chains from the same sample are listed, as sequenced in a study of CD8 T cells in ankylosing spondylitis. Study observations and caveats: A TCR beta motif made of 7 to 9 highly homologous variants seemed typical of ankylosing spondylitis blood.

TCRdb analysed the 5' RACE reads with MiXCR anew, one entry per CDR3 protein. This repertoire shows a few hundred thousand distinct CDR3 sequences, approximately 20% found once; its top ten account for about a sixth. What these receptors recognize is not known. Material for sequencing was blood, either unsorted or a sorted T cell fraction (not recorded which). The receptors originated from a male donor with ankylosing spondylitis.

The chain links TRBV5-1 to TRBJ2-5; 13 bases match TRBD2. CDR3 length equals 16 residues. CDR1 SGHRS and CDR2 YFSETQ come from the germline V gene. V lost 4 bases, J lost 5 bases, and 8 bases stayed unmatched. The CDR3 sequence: CASSGGGLAGDETQYF. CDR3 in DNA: TGCGCCAGCAGCGGAGGCGGACTAGCGGGAGATGAGACCCAGTACTTC.

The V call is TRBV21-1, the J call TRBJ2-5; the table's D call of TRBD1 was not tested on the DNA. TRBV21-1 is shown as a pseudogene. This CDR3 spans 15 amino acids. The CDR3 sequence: CASSKGFQGQETQYF. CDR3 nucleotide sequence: TGTGCCAGCAGCAAAGGGTTCCAGGGTCAAGAGACCCAGTACTTC.

The CDR3 is CAISSLAGVADTQYF. CDR3 sequence (DNA): TGTGCCATCAGCAGCCTAGCGGGAGTCGCAGATACGCAGTATTTT. V and J are TRBV10-3 and TRBJ2-3; 10 bases agree with TRBD2. The V gene's germline CDR1 is ENHRY and CDR2 SYGVKD. The CDR3 spans 15 residues. The V and J ends lost 6 bases and 4 bases, in that order; junction bases with no gene match: 7.

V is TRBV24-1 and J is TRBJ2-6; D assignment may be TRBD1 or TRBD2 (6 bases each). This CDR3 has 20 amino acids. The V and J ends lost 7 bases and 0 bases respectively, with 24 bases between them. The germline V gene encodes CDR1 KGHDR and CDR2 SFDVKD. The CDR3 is CATRNAVSGDKSSGANVLTF. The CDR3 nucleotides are TGTGCCACCAGAAACGCGGTGTCGGGGGACAAAAGCTCTGGGGCCAACGTCCTGACTTTC.

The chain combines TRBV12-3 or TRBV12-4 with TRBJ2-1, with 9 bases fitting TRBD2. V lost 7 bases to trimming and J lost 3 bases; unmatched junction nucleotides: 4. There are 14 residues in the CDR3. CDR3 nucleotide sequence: TGTGCCAGCACCCTTAGCGGGAGCTACAATGAGCAGTTCTTC. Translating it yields CASTLSGSYNEQFF.

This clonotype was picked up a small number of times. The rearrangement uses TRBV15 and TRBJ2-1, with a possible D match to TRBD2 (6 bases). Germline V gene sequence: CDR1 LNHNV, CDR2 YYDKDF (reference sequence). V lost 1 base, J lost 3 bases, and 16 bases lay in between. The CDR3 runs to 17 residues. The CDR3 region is CATSRVGRPEDYNEQFF. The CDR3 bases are TGTGCCACCAGCAGAGTAGGGAGGCCTGAGGACTACAATGAGCAGTTCTTC.

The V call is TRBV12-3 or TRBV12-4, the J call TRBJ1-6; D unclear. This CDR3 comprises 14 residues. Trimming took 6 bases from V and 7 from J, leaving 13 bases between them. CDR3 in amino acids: CASRPARSNSPLHF. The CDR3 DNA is TGTGCCAGCAGGCCAGCCAGATCCAATTCACCCCTCCACTTT.

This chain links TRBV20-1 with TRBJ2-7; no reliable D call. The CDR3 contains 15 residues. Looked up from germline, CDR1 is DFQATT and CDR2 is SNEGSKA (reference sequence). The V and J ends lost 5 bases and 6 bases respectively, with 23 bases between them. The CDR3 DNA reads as TGCAGTGCTTCCCTTTCCCCTACGATCCTCGGCGAGCAGTACTTC. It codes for CSASLSPTILGEQYF.

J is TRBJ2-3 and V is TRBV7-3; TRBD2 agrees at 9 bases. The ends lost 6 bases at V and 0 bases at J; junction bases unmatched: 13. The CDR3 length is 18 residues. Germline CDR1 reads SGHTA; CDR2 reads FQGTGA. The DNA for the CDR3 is TGTGCCAGCAGTCCGAGGGGGCCGGCGGGAGGGAGCACAGATACGCAGTATTTT. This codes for CASSPRGPAGGSTDTQYF.

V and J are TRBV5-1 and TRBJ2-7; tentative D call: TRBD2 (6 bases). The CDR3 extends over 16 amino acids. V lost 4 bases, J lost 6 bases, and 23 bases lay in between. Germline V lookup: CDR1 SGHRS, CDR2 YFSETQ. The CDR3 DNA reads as TGCGCCAGCAGCCCAACGGGGACTCACGCCTTTTCCGAGCAGTACTTC. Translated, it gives CASSPTGTHAFSEQYF.

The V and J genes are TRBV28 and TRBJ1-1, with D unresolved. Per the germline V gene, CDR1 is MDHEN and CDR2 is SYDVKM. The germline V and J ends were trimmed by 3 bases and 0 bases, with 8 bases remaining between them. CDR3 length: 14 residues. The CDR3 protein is CASSFPGVNTEAFF. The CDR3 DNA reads TGTGCCAGCAGTTTCCCCGGGGTGAACACTGAAGCTTTCTTT.

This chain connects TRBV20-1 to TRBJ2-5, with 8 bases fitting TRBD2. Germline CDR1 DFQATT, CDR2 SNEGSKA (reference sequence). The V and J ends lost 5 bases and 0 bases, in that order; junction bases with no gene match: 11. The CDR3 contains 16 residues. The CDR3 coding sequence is TGCAGTGCTGGCCGGGGTCGGGAGGGGTACCAAGAGACCCAGTACTTC. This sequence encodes CSAGRGREGYQETQYF.

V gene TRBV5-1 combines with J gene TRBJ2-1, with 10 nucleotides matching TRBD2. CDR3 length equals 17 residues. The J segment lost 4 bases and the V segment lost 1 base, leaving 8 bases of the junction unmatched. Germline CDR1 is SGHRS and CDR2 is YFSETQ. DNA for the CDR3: TGCGCCAGCAGCTTGTATCCTAGCGGGAGTGGGTACAATGAGCAGTTCTTC. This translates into CASSLYPSGSGYNEQFF.

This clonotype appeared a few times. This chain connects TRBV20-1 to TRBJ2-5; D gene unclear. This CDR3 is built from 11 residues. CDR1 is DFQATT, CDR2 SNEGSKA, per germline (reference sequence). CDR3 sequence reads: CLGKGQETQYF. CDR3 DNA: TGCCTGGGGAAGGGACAAGAGACCCAGTACTTC.

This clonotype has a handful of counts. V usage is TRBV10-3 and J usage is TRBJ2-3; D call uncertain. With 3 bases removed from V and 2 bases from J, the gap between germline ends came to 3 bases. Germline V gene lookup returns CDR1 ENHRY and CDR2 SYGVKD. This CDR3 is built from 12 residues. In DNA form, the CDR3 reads TGTGCCATCAGTGATAACACAGATACGCAGTATTTT. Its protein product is CAISDNTDTQYF.

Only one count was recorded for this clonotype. The CDR3 DNA reads as TGTGCCAGCAGTTACTGGGAGGCCTCCTACAATGAGCAGTTCTTC. This encodes CASSYWEASYNEQFF. V usage is TRBV6-2 or TRBV6-3 and J usage is TRBJ2-1, with TRBD2 as a possible D gene (6 bases). The CDR3 is made up of 15 amino acids. V was trimmed by 1 base and J by 0 bases, leaving 7 bases between them. The germline gives CDR1 MNHEY, CDR2 SVGEGT.

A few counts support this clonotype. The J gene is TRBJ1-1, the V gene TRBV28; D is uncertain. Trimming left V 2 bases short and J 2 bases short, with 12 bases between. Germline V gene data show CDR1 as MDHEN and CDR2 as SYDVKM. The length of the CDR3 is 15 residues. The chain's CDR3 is CASSLPGIVNTEAFF. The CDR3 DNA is TGTGCCAGCAGTTTACCGGGAATCGTTAACACTGAAGCTTTCTTT.

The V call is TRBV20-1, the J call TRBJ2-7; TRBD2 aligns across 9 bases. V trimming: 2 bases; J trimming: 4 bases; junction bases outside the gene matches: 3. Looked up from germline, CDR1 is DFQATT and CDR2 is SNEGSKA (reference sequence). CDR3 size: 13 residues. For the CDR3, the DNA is TGCAGTGCTAGATTAGCGGGAGCTTACGAGCAGTACTTC. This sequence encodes CSARLAGAYEQYF.

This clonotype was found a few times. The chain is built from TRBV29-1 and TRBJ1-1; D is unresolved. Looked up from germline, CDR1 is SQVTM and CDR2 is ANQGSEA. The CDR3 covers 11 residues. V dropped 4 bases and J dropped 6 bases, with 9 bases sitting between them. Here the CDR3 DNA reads TGCAGCGTTGTCCCGGGCGCTGAAGCTTTCTTT. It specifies CSVVPGAEAFF.

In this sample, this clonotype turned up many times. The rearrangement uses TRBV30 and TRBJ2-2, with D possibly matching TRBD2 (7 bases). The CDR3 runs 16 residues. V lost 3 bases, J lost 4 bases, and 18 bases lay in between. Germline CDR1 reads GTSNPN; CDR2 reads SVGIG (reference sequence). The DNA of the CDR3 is TGTGCCTGGAGCCAAGAAGCGGGACACGTCACCGGGGAGCTGTTTTTT. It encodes CAWSQEAGHVTGELFF.

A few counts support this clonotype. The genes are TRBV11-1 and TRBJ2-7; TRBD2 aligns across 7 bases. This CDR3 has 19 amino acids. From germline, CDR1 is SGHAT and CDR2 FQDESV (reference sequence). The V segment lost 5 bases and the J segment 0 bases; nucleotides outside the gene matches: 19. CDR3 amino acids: CASSLSLLADAPSSYEQYF. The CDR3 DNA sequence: TGTGCCAGCAGCCTGAGTCTGCTAGCGGACGCCCCTAGCTCCTACGAGCAGTACTTC.

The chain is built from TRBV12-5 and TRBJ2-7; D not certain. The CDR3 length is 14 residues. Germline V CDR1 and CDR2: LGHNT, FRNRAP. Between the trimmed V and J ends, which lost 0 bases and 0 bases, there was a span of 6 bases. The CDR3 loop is CASGLVGASYEQYF. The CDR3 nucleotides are TGTGCTAGTGGTTTGGTAGGTGCCTCCTACGAGCAGTACTTC.

Here the CDR3 DNA reads TGCAGTGCTGCCCAGGCGGGGCTAGCGGCCTACAATGAGCAGTTCTTC. Its translation is CSAAQAGLAAYNEQFF. V and J are TRBV20-1 and TRBJ2-1, with 7 bases matching TRBD2. CDR1 is DFQATT, CDR2 SNEGSKA, per germline (reference sequence). V was clipped by 5 bases and J by 2 bases; unmatched bases: 12. The CDR3 totals 16 residues.

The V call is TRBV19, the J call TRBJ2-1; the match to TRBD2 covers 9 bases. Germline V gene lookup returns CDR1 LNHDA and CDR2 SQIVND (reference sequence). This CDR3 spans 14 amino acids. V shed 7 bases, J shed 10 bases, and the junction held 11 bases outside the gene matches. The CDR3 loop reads CASIGLAGMGEQFF. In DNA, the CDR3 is TGTGCCAGTATCGGTCTAGCGGGAATGGGGGAGCAGTTCTTC. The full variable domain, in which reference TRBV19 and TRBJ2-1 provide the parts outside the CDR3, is DGGITQSPKYLFRKEGQNVTLSCEQNLNHDAMYWYRQDPGQGLRLIYYSQIVNDFQKGDIAEGYSVSREKKESFPLTVTSAQKNPTAFYLCASIGLAGMGEQFFGPGTRLTVL.

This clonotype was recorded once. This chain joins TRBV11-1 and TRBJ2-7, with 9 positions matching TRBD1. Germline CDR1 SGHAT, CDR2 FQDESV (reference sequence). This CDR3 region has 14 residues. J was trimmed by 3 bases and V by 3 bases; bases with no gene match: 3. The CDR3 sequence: CASSLGQGIYEQYF. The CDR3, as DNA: TGTGCCAGCAGCTTGGGACAGGGAATCTACGAGCAGTACTTC.

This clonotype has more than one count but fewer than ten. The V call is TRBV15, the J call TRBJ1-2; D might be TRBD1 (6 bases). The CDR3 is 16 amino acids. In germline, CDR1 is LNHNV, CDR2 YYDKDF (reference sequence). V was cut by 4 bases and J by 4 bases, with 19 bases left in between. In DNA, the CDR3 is TGTGCCACCAGCATTGGTCAGGGGATTAGTGTCTATGGCTACACCTTC. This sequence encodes CATSIGQGISVYGYTF.